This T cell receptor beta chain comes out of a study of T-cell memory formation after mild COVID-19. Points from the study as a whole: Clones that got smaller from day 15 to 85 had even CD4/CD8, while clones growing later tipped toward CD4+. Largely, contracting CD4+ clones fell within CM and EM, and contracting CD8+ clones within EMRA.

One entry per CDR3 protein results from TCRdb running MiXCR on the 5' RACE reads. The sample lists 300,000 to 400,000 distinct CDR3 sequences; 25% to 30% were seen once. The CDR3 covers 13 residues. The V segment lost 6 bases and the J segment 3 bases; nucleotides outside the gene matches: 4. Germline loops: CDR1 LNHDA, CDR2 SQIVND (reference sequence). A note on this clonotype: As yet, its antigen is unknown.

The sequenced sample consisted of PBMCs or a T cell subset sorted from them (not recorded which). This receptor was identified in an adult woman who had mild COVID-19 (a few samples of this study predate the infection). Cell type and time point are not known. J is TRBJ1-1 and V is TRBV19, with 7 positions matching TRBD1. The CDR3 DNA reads TGTGCCAGTAGAGCAGGGGGTCACACTGAAGCTTTCTTT. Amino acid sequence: CASRAGGHTEAFF.